The T cell receptor (beta chain) described here comes from a study of T cell repertoires in cytomegalovirus infection. Study background: Researchers turned to recently identified HLA-C-restricted CMV epitopes as well as well-studied HLA-B-restricted ones.

TCRdb re-analysed the reads in MiXCR, keeping a single row per CDR3 protein. Of roughly 160,000 distinct CDR3 sequences in the sample, about a fifth were seen once. Study-wide points: There were HLA-C-restricted CMV-specific TCR beta clonotypes dominating the ex vivo response.

In germline, CDR1 is MDHEN, CDR2 SYDVKM. This CDR3 region has 15 residues. V trimming: 3 bases; J trimming: 3 bases; junction bases outside the gene matches: 5. A remark on this clonotype: Its antigen is currently unknown.

This TCR was sampled from a human donor in good health (CMV status not recorded). Some clones in this sample may be carry-over from other donors' samples. The specimen was CD8+ T cells from cultured PBMCs, collected from culture after CMV antigen stimulation. V gene TRBV28 combines with J gene TRBJ2-3, with 8 bases matching TRBD1. CDR3 amino acids: CASSFIQGATDTQYF. The CDR3 DNA follows: TGTGCCAGCAGTTTTATCCAGGGGGCAACAGATACGCAGTATTTT.